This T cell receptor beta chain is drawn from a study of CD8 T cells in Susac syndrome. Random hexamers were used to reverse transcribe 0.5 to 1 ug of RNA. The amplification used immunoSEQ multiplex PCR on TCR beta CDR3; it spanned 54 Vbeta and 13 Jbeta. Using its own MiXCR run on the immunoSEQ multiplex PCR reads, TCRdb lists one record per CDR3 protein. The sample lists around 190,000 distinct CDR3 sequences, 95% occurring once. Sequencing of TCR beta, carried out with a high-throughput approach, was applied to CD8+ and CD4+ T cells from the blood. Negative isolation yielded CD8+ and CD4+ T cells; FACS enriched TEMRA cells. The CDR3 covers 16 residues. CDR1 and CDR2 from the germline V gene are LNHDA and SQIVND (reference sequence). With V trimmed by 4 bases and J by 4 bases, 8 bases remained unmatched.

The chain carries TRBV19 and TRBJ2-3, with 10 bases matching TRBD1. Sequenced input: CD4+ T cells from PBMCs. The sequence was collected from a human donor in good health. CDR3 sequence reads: CASSTAGTGVADTQYF. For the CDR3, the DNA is TGTGCCAGTAGTACGGCCGGGACAGGGGTAGCAGATACGCAGTATTTT.